A selection of T cell receptor beta chains follows, all from one sample in a study of T cell responses to AZD1222 COVID-19 vaccine. Measured with immunoSEQ multiplex PCR; TCRdb has only the in-frame clones, and not every one. Of under 150,000 clones listed, more than 85% are singletons. The source material was peripheral blood, sampled on day 0 of AZD1222 vaccination. These receptors were collected from an adult in good health. CDR3s include the opening cysteine and the closing phenylalanine or tryptophan. A D gene is named only where the DNA matches it firmly. Only part of the rows carry a size: once, few, many, or a class if the clone is expanded.

V	J	D	size	CDR3	DNA
TRBV28	TRBJ2-2	TRBD2	.	CASSLRLAGGWGTGELFF	TGTGCCAGCAGTTTGAGACTAGCGGGAGGGTGGGGCACCGGGGAGCTGTTTTTT
TRBV30	TRBJ1-4	.	.	CAWSMGRPNEKLFF	TGTGCCTGGAGTATGGGACGACCTAATGAAAAACTGTTTTTT
TRBV30	TRBJ1-1	.	few	CAWSVLWDRQNRGAFF	TGTGCCTGGAGTGTACTTTGGGACCGACAAAATCGGGGAGCTTTCTTT
TRBV19	TRBJ1-1	.	.	CASVEDRVRTEAFF	TGTGCCAGTGTCGAAGATAGAGTGAGGACTGAAGCTTTCTTT
TRBV27	TRBJ1-2	TRBD1	.	CASSLVTGDSHAGGYTF	TGTGCCAGCAGTTTAGTAACAGGGGATTCCCACGCGGGGGGCTACACCTTC
TRBV3-1/TRBV3-2	TRBJ2-3	.	.	CASSQEGQQRRAQYF	TGTGCCAGCAGCCAAGAGGGTCAACAGCGGAGGGCGCAGTATTTT
TRBV27	TRBJ1-4	TRBD1	.	CASRARQGANEKLFF	TGTGCCAGCAGGGCTAGACAGGGGGCTAATGAAAAACTGTTTTTT
TRBV21-1	TRBJ2-7	.	.	CASSKGRDRGRRYF	TGTGCCAGCAGCAAAGGGAGGGACAGGGGGCGAAGATACTTC
TRBV7-8	TRBJ1-1	TRBD1	.	CASSLGQGYTEAFF	TGTGCCAGCAGTTTAGGACAGGGGTATACTGAAGCTTTCTTT
TRBV11-2	TRBJ2-1	.	.	CASSLDWGGTSYNEQFF	TGTGCCAGCAGCTTAGATTGGGGCGGGACCTCCTACAATGAGCAGTTCTTC
TRBV28	TRBJ2-1	TRBD2	.	CASSPGRSREKPHNEQFF	TGTGCCAGCAGTCCCGGACGTTCGCGGGAGAAGCCCCACAATGAGCAGTTCTTC
TRBV5-1	TRBJ2-7	TRBD1	.	CASSSSGTGHYEQYF	TGCGCCAGCAGCTCGTCCGGGACAGGGCACTACGAGCAGTACTTC
TRBV7-2	TRBJ1-5	.	once	CASSPRGNQPQHF	TGTGCCAGCAGCCCCCGGGGCAATCAGCCCCAGCATTTT
TRBV4-1	TRBJ1-6	.	.	CASSQQAQGYSPLHF	TGCGCCAGCAGCCAGCAGGCACAGGGTTATTCACCCCTCCACTTT
TRBV5-5	TRBJ1-2	.	.	CASSHGGPNYGYTF	TGTGCCAGCAGCCACGGGGGGCCTAACTATGGCTACACCTTC
TRBV11-2	TRBJ1-6	.	.	CASSQWGGSPLHF	TGTGCCAGCAGCCAGTGGGGGGGGTCACCCCTCCACTTT
TRBV9	TRBJ1-6	TRBD1	.	CASSVAPGQLDSPLHF	TGTGCCAGCAGCGTAGCCCCGGGACAGTTGGATTCACCCCTCCACTTT
TRBV5-3	TRBJ2-3	.	.	CARSADTQYF	TGTGCCAGAAGTGCGGATACGCAGTATTTT
TRBV29-1	TRBJ2-7	TRBD1	.	CSVLEDRVTRNEQYF	TGCAGCGTTCTTGAGGACAGGGTGACTAGAAACGAGCAGTACTTC
TRBV7-9	TRBJ2-2	TRBD2	.	CASSFPATSGSLTGELFF	TGTGCCAGCAGCTTCCCGGCGACTAGCGGGAGCTTAACCGGGGAGCTGTTTTTT
TRBV7-9	TRBJ2-1	.	few	CASSARGEQFF	TGTGCCAGCAGCGCCAGAGGTGAGCAGTTCTTC
TRBV19	TRBJ2-1	TRBD2	.	CASSVGLAANNEQFF	TGTGCCAGTAGTGTTGGACTAGCGGCAAACAATGAGCAGTTCTTC
TRBV5-4	TRBJ2-2	TRBD1	.	CASSHRQGFHTGELFF	TGTGCCAGCAGCCATCGACAGGGCTTCCACACCGGGGAGCTGTTTTTT
TRBV28	TRBJ1-5	.	.	CASSLSAGKLYQPQHF	TGTGCCAGCAGTTTATCCGCAGGGAAATTGTATCAGCCCCAGCATTTT
TRBV27	TRBJ2-3	TRBD1	.	CASSRQGWSDTQYF	TGTGCCAGCAGTCGACAGGGTTGGTCGGATACGCAGTATTTT
TRBV5-1	TRBJ2-1	TRBD2	.	CASSLGLAGTNEQFF	TGCGCCAGCAGTCTAGGGCTAGCGGGTACTAATGAGCAGTTCTTC